The clone carrying this TCR beta chain was observed many times. CDR1 is SEHNR and CDR2 is FQNEAQ in the germline V gene (reference sequence). The CDR3 loop spans 13 amino acids. Germline trimming cut 5 bases from V and 5 bases from J; bases unmatched to any gene: 4. These data are taken from a study of early T cells in non-severe SARS-CoV-2 infection. MiXCR, run by TCRdb on the 5' RACE reads, gives a single entry per CDR3 protein. The sample includes over 55,000 distinct CDR3 sequences, roughly an eighth of them seen just once. J is TRBJ1-1 and V is TRBV7-9; 8 nucleotides line up with TRBD1. The source is an adult who was a healthcare worker with PCR-confirmed SARS-CoV-2 infection or an uninfected control (not recorded which). Sample: whole blood, taken at baseline. The CDR3 sequence is CASSRQGRTEAFF. The CDR3, as DNA: TGTGCCAGCAGCCGACAGGGGCGGACTGAAGCTTTCTTT.